These 20 T cell receptor beta chains came from one sample sequenced in a study of Ad26.COV2.S vaccination and SARS-CoV-2 variants. Sequencing was performed with immunoSEQ multiplex PCR; in TCRdb, only in-frame clones are kept and a portion is missing. The table lists roughly 450,000 clones, over 75% of them singletons. Treatment defined: roughly 20 received Ad26.COV2.S at low or high dose, single or two shots; about 5 received placebo; per-sample allocation not given. Sampling took place 63 days after the first vaccine or placebo injection. This specimen consisted of peripheral blood, obtained in a trial of Ad26.COV2.S vaccine versus placebo. Receptor source: a person between 18 and 60 years old who received the Ad26.COV2.S COVID-19 vaccine or a placebo.

The chain is built from TRBV27 and TRBJ1-1; D is ambiguous. Trimming shortened V by 5 bases and J by 0 bases, and 7 bases separated the two germline ends. The germline CDR1 and CDR2 sequences are MNHEY and SMNVEV (reference sequence). This CDR3 has 13 residues. This CDR3 is CASSQNMNTEAFF. Here the CDR3 DNA reads TGTGCCAGCAGTCAAAACATGAACACTGAAGCTTTCTTT.

This clone was counted a single time. The rearrangement uses TRBV20-1 and TRBJ1-1; TRBD1 might be the D (6 bases). The germline gives CDR1 DFQATT, CDR2 SNEGSKA (reference sequence). CDR3 length equals 11 residues. Trimming took 6 bases from V and 5 from J, leaving 10 bases between them. The CDR3 DNA reads as TGCAGTGCGAACAGGGTTACTGAAGCTTTCTTT. Protein: CSANRVTEAFF.

The chain employs TRBV2 and TRBJ2-1; 7 nucleotides agree with TRBD2. CDR3 length: 17 residues. V shed 2 bases, J shed 1 base, and the junction held 8 bases outside the gene matches. Looked up from germline, CDR1 is SNHLY and CDR2 is FYNNEI. The CDR3, as DNA: TGTGCCAGCAGTGAAATTCGACGCGGGAGTTCCTACAATGAGCAGTTCTTC. Translated: CASSEIRRGSSYNEQFF. Combining the CDR3 with reference TRBV2 and TRBJ2-1 gives the whole variable domain EPEVTQTPSHQVTQMGQEVILRCVPISNHLYFYWYRQILGQKVEFLVSFYNNEISEKSEIFDDQFSVERPDGSNFTLKIRSTKLEDSAMYFCASSEIRRGSSYNEQFFGPGTRLTVL.

This sequence joins TRBV6-1 and TRBJ2-7, with 8 bases aligning to TRBD1. CDR1 MNHNS and CDR2 SASEGT come from the germline V gene. The CDR3 has 16 residues. V gave up 4 bases and J gave up 0 bases; unmatched junction bases: 8. This chain's CDR3 is CASSGWTGKGSYEQYF. The DNA for the CDR3 is TGTGCCAGCAGTGGTTGGACAGGGAAAGGCTCCTACGAGCAGTACTTC.

The CDR3, as DNA: TGTGCCAGCAGCGTAGCTGCGGAAGCGAACACCGGGGAGCTGTTTTTT. This gives the protein CASSVAAEANTGELFF. This rearrangement joins TRBV9 to TRBJ2-2; D not certain. Germline V lookup: CDR1 SGDLS, CDR2 YYNGEE. The CDR3 sequence is 16 residues long. With 0 bases removed from V and 0 bases from J, the gap between germline ends came to 9 bases.

This rearrangement joins TRBV27 to TRBJ2-2; D uncertain. The CDR3 loop spans 14 amino acids. Germline CDR1 reads MNHEY; CDR2 reads SMNVEV (reference sequence). The germline V and J ends were trimmed by 6 bases and 6 bases, with 14 bases remaining between them. The CDR3 sequence: CASSPSLVAGELFF. CDR3 in DNA: TGTGCCAGCAGCCCCTCGTTGGTAGCCGGGGAGCTGTTTTTT.

J is TRBJ1-4 and V is TRBV6-5; D remains unclear. The V and J ends lost 2 bases and 8 bases respectively, with 9 bases between them. Germline CDR1 MNHEY, CDR2 SVGAGI. The CDR3 length is 13 residues. CDR3 loop: CASSYVVKEKLFF. DNA of the CDR3: TGTGCCAGCAGTTACGTAGTGAAGGAAAAACTGTTTTTT.

The chain combines TRBV29-1 with TRBJ1-2, with a possible D match to TRBD1 (6 bases). V lost 5 bases, J lost 2 bases, and 18 bases lay in between. In germline, CDR1 is SQVTM, CDR2 ANQGSEA. The CDR3 is 15 residues long. The CDR3 protein is CSVPKGEEVNYGYTF. In DNA, the CDR3 is TGCAGCGTTCCCAAGGGGGAGGAGGTGAACTATGGCTACACCTTC.

This clone was observed a handful of times. V gene TRBV4-1 combines with J gene TRBJ1-1; no firm D call. This CDR3 contains 15 residues. The V end lost 3 bases, the J end lost 1 base, and 12 bases lay between the germline ends. Germline CDR1 MGHRA, CDR2 YSYEKL. The CDR3 reads CASSHTTGSNTEAFF. The CDR3 DNA is TGCGCCAGCAGCCACACGACGGGGTCGAACACTGAAGCTTTCTTT.

The rearrangement uses TRBV9 and TRBJ2-7; D is uncertain. Deletions cut 0 bases from V and 1 base from J, with 8 bases between. Germline V gene sequence: CDR1 SGDLS, CDR2 YYNGEE. The CDR3 spans 14 residues. The CDR3 sequence is CASSVGRLSYEQYF. CDR3 coding DNA: TGTGCCAGCAGCGTAGGGCGGCTATCCTACGAGCAGTACTTC.

CDR3 bases: TGTGCCAGCAGCCAAGATTCTTCAGCGGCACAGTGGAATGAGCAGTTCTTC. Amino acid sequence: CASSQDSSAAQWNEQFF. The V and J genes are TRBV3-1 (or the pseudogene TRBV3-2) and TRBJ2-1, with D tentatively TRBD2 (5 bases). CDR1 is LGHDT and CDR2 is YNNKEL in the germline V gene (reference sequence). V was pared by 0 bases and J by 7 bases, with 19 bases between. This CDR3 is 17 amino acids long.

The count of this clone is one. The gene calls are TRBV5-4 and TRBJ1-6, with a weak D call TRBD1 (5 bases). In germline, CDR1 is SGHNT, CDR2 YYREEE (reference sequence). The CDR3 is 16 amino acids. With 1 base removed from V and 7 bases from J, the gap between germline ends came to 15 bases. CDR3 residues: CASSLRAGTGNSPLHF. Written as DNA, the CDR3 is TGTGCCAGCAGCTTGCGAGCCGGGACGGGGAATTCACCCCTCCACTTT.

The V and J genes are TRBV16 and TRBJ1-5, with 8 bases that match TRBD1. Germline CDR1 and CDR2: KGHSY and FQNENV. The CDR3 has 16 amino acids. V gave up 0 bases and J gave up 5 bases; unmatched junction bases: 6. The CDR3 DNA reads as TGTGCCAGCAGCCAATCGGGTCACAGGGGGGATCAGCCCCAGCATTTT. Translated: CASSQSGHRGDQPQHF.

The chain has TRBV6-2 or TRBV6-3 and TRBJ2-5; D not certain. Per germline, CDR1 MNHEY and CDR2 SVGEGT. This CDR3 is built from 14 residues. V dropped 5 bases and J dropped 4 bases, with 14 bases sitting between them. The CDR3 loop is CASSPTVGRETQYF. The CDR3 nucleotides are TGTGCCAGCAGTCCGACTGTGGGAAGAGAGACCCAGTACTTC.

The chain employs TRBV27 and TRBJ2-7; TRBD2 agrees at 8 bases. CDR1 and CDR2 (germline): MNHEY, SMNVEV (reference sequence). The CDR3 extends over 17 amino acids. The junction had 11 bases not matched to a gene; V was cut back by 0 bases and J by 4 bases. The CDR3 reads CASSLSYWSGSPYEQYF. DNA of the CDR3: TGTGCCAGCAGTTTATCGTATTGGAGCGGGAGTCCTTACGAGCAGTACTTC.

The chain is built from TRBV11-2 and TRBJ2-2, with 7 bases aligning to TRBD2. V gave up 5 bases and J gave up 1 base; unmatched junction bases: 10. Per germline, CDR1 SGHAT and CDR2 FQNNGV. This CDR3 comprises 17 residues. In DNA form, the CDR3 reads TGTGCCAGCAGCCAGATGGAGGCTAGCGGGAACACCGGGGAGCTGTTTTTT. It is translated as CASSQMEASGNTGELFF.

V and J are TRBV11-2 and TRBJ2-2; the match to TRBD2 covers 10 bases. Germline CDR1 and CDR2: SGHAT and FQNNGV. V shed 0 bases, J shed 7 bases, and the junction held 5 bases outside the gene matches. The CDR3 sequence is 16 residues long. CDR3 region: CASSLDLAGAYGELFF. DNA for the CDR3: TGTGCCAGCAGCTTAGACCTAGCGGGAGCGTACGGGGAGCTGTTTTTT.

This clone was observed a few times. V is TRBV7-3 and J is TRBJ2-2; D unresolved. The CDR3 runs to 17 residues. Germline V lookup: CDR1 SGHTA, CDR2 FQGTGA. V gave up 5 bases and J gave up 2 bases, with 18 bases separating them. The CDR3 protein is CASSTGNPTVNTGELFF. CDR3 in DNA: TGTGCCAGCAGCACTGGGAACCCCACTGTCAACACCGGGGAGCTGTTTTTT.

This chain uses TRBV7-6 with TRBJ2-1, with 9 bases identical to TRBD2. CDR3 size: 15 residues. V lost 5 bases to trimming and J lost 8 bases; unmatched junction nucleotides: 10. Germline V gene data show CDR1 as SGHVS and CDR2 as FNYEAQ. The CDR3, as DNA: TGTGCCAGCAGCCACGAGGGTAGCGGGAGCTATGAGCAGTTCTTC. Its protein product is CASSHEGSGSYEQFF.

For this clone: This sample also contains other DNA sequences that code for the same CDR3. The J gene is TRBJ2-2, the V gene TRBV3-1 (or the pseudogene TRBV3-2); D ambiguous. The V end lost 4 bases, the J end lost 8 bases, and 5 bases lay between the germline ends. Germline CDR1 reads LGHDT; CDR2 reads YNNKEL (reference sequence). The CDR3 loop spans 11 amino acids. The chain's CDR3 is CASSRGGELFF. Here the CDR3 DNA reads TGTGCCAGCAGCCGTGGGGGGGAGCTGTTTTTT.